The present TCR beta chain was sequenced within a study of T-cell reconstitution after alpha-beta-depleted transplantation in children. A TCRbeta library incorporating unique molecular identifiers was prepared. TCRdb reprocessed the PCR reads via MiXCR and lists one record per CDR3 protein. The sample yields about 540,000 distinct CDR3 sequences, approximately 20% seen once. This CDR3 has 14 amino acids. From germline, CDR1 is SGHRS and CDR2 YFSETQ. The V end lost 1 base, the J end lost 4 bases, and 9 bases lay between the germline ends. This sequence originates from a human donor who donated a stem cell graft to a child with acute lymphoblastic leukemia. The V and J genes are TRBV5-1 and TRBJ2-4; TRBD1 might be the D (6 bases). The sample here was PBMCs from the stem cell graft donor, taken from the stem cell graft. CDR3 region: CASSLWTAKNIQYF. The DNA for the CDR3 is TGCGCCAGCAGCTTGTGGACAGCGAAAAACATTCAGTACTTC.